Below are 25 T cell receptor beta chains sequenced from a single sample in a study of T cells after yellow fever vaccination. TCRdb re-derived calls from the 5' RACE reads in MiXCR, one entry per CDR3 protein. The repertoire holds around 340,000 distinct CDR3 sequences, around 13% seen once, with about 3% in the top ten. Sequencing used CD4+ T cells sorted from PBMCs, obtained 15 days after the yellow fever booster vaccination. These receptors were taken from a man younger than 35 who received the YFV17D yellow fever vaccine.

V usage is TRBV5-5 and J usage is TRBJ2-7, with 8 bases aligning to TRBD1. This CDR3 comprises 14 residues. With 4 bases clipped from V and 2 bases from J, the junction kept 5 bases outside the gene matches. The V gene's germline CDR1 is SGHKS and CDR2 YYEKEE (reference sequence). The CDR3 nucleotides are TGTGCCAGCAGCCATGCGACAGGGGCCTACGAGCAGTACGTC. Protein sequence: CASSHATGAYEQYV.

This clonotype was counted a few times. The chain couples TRBV7-2 to TRBJ2-5; D ambiguous. The CDR3 has 17 amino acids. Deletions cut 2 bases from V and 1 base from J, with 17 bases between. Per the germline V gene, CDR1 is SGHTA and CDR2 is FQGNSA. The CDR3 reads CASSLNTPLSGQETQYF. Written as DNA, the CDR3 is TGTGCCAGCAGCTTAAACACGCCACTATCGGGCCAAGAGACCCAGTACTTC. The complete variable domain, with remaining parts taken from reference TRBV7-2 and TRBJ2-5, reads GAGVSQSPSNKVTEKGKDVELRCDPISGHTALYWYRQSLGQGLEFLIYFQGNSAPDKSGLPSDRFSAERTGGSVSTLTIQRTQQEDSAVYLCASSLNTPLSGQETQYFGPGTRLLVL.

On this clonotype itself: At one of its ends the junction is not consistent with the germline gene, which may arise from a read error. The chain recombines TRBV18 with TRBJ2-5; no firm D call. This CDR3 contains 14 residues. Germline CDR1 KGHSH, CDR2 LQKENI. The CDR3 region has the DNA TGTGCCACCTCAGCCCTATCTGAAGGAGAGACCCAGTACTTC. Encoded protein: CATSALSEGETQYF.

This chain links TRBV20-1 with TRBJ2-1; TRBD2 is a possible D gene (5 bases). This CDR3 has 13 residues. Germline V gene sequence: CDR1 DFQATT, CDR2 SNEGSKA (reference sequence). V lost 3 bases to trimming and J lost 6 bases, with 12 bases between them. CDR3 DNA: TGCAGTGCTAGGACGGCTAGCTCCAATGAGCAGTTCTTC. As protein: CSARTASSNEQFF.

V usage is TRBV4-1 and J usage is TRBJ2-2, with 7 bases that match TRBD2. The V gene end was trimmed by 4 bases and the J gene end by 5 bases; junction bases not matched to a gene: 19. CDR1 MGHRA and CDR2 YSYEKL come from the germline V gene. The CDR3 loop spans 19 amino acids. This CDR3 reads CASSLGGIRRVDRTGELFF. The CDR3 DNA is TGCGCCAGCAGCCTGGGGGGGATTCGTCGGGTGGATCGGACCGGGGAGCTGTTTTTT.

This clonotype was observed a few times. This chain links TRBV6-5 with TRBJ2-1; a possible D gene is TRBD2 (6 bases). Looked up from germline, CDR1 is MNHEY and CDR2 is SVGAGI. V was clipped by 0 bases and J by 9 bases, with 18 bases between them. The CDR3 extends over 16 amino acids. Here the CDR3 DNA reads TGTGCCAGCAGTTACTCGTTAGATCCAGCGGGTGCTGAGCAGTTCTTC. This codes for CASSYSLDPAGAEQFF.

V gene TRBV6-5 combines with J gene TRBJ1-4; no clear D. This CDR3 region has 14 residues. Germline V gene sequence: CDR1 MNHEY, CDR2 SVGAGI. V shed 2 bases and J shed 1 base, with 5 bases lying between them. DNA of the CDR3: TGTGCCAGCAGTTACATGCAAACTAATGAAAAACTGTTTTTT. Protein product: CASSYMQTNEKLFF.

Only a few counts were recorded for this clonotype. The V and J genes are TRBV6-5 and TRBJ2-1, with D possibly being TRBD1 (5 bases). Germline CDR1 reads MNHEY; CDR2 reads SVGAGI. Trimming shortened V by 5 bases and J by 3 bases, and 20 bases separated the two germline ends. The CDR3 runs to 17 residues. This chain's CDR3 is CASSASWGRSGYNEQFF. As DNA, the CDR3 is TGTGCCAGCAGTGCCTCCTGGGGCAGGTCGGGCTACAATGAGCAGTTCTTC.

This clonotype was observed a few times. The gene calls are TRBV12-3 or TRBV12-4 and TRBJ1-5; TRBD1 is a possible D gene (5 bases). The CDR3 is made up of 12 amino acids. The V end was cut by 7 bases, the J end by 7 bases, with 11 bases between. The CDR3 nucleotides are TGTGCCAGCACCTCTGGGGGACAGCCCCAGCATTTT. Protein sequence: CASTSGGQPQHF.

This clonotype was observed a handful of times. The chain carries TRBV6-6 and TRBJ2-3; D not resolved. The CDR3 spans 15 residues. CDR1 is MNHNY and CDR2 is SVGAGI in the germline V gene (reference sequence). The V gene lost 4 bases and the J gene lost 1 base, with 12 bases spanning the gap. The CDR3 DNA follows: TGTGCCAGCAGTTTCGTCGATACCCGCACAGATACGCAGTATTTT. Its protein is CASSFVDTRTDTQYF.

This clonotype came up a few times. J is TRBJ2-6 and V is TRBV18, with TRBD1 matching 7 bases. The ends lost 3 bases at V and 1 base at J; junction bases unmatched: 9. This CDR3 spans 18 amino acids. Germline CDR1 reads KGHSH; CDR2 reads LQKENI. CDR3 sequence reads: CASSPTGTARSGANVLTF. Written as DNA, the CDR3 is TGTGCCAGCTCACCTACGGGGACAGCACGGTCTGGGGCCAACGTCCTGACTTTC.

This clonotype has at least ten counts. V is TRBV28 and J is TRBJ2-5; D is unresolved. This CDR3 comprises 13 residues. Germline V CDR1 and CDR2: MDHEN, SYDVKM. V was cut by 2 bases and J by 4 bases, with 8 bases left in between. The CDR3 loop is CASSLIRRETQYF. The CDR3 DNA reads as TGTGCCAGCAGTTTAATTCGACGAGAGACCCAGTACTTC.

The CDR3 DNA sequence: TGTGCCAGCAGTTACGGGCGGGGGCTGAGCACAGATACGCAGTATTTT. This gives the protein CASSYGRGLSTDTQYF. The V gene is TRBV6-6, the J gene TRBJ2-3; D might be TRBD2 (7 bases). Trimming left V 2 bases short and J 0 bases short, with 12 bases between. The CDR3 spans 16 residues. Per germline, CDR1 MNHNY and CDR2 SVGAGI (reference sequence).

The V call is TRBV20-1, the J call TRBJ2-2; 7 nucleotides match TRBD2. The V and J ends lost 4 bases and 5 bases, in that order; junction bases with no gene match: 13. The CDR3 has 16 residues. Germline V gene sequence: CDR1 DFQATT, CDR2 SNEGSKA (reference sequence). The CDR3 DNA reads as TGCAGTGCTAATCGGGGAGGGCGGGGGTTGACCGGGGAGCTGTTTTTT. Translating gives CSANRGGRGLTGELFF.

Only a few counts were recorded for this clonotype. V is TRBV6-2 or TRBV6-3 and J is TRBJ2-5; tentatively, D is TRBD2 (6 bases). The CDR3 has 16 amino acids. CDR1 is MNHEY, CDR2 SVGEGT, per germline. The V and J ends lost 2 bases and 0 bases respectively, with 13 bases between them. CDR3 sequence: CASSYGLATYQETQYF. CDR3 DNA sequence: TGTGCCAGCAGTTACGGGCTAGCGACGTACCAAGAGACCCAGTACTTC.

In this sample, this clonotype turned up a few times. The rearrangement links TRBV6-2 or TRBV6-3 to TRBJ2-4; TRBD2 agrees at 10 bases. The trim removed 5 bases at V and 5 bases at J, leaving 12 bases unmatched. From germline, CDR1 is MNHEY and CDR2 SVGEGT. This CDR3 spans 17 amino acids. In DNA form, the CDR3 reads TGTGCCAGCAGTGATCCCCTACTAGCGGGGAAAGAAAACATTCAGTACTTC. Translated, it gives CASSDPLLAGKENIQYF.

This clonotype has just a few counts. The chain links TRBV18 to TRBJ2-1, with 7 nucleotides matching TRBD2. Trimming removed 0 bases from V and 8 bases from J; junction bases left unmatched: 1. The germline V gene has CDR1 KGHSH and CDR2 LQKENI. This CDR3 region has 13 residues. This CDR3 reads CASSPPTSDEQFF. The CDR3, as DNA: TGTGCCAGCTCACCACCCACTAGCGATGAGCAGTTCTTC.

The genes are TRBV5-1 and TRBJ2-5, with D possibly matching TRBD1 (5 bases). The CDR3 has 15 amino acids. Germline values: CDR1 SGHRS, CDR2 YFSETQ. Trimming left V 0 bases short and J 1 base short, with 10 bases between. This CDR3 is CASSLDPGPQETQYF. CDR3 nucleotide sequence: TGCGCCAGCAGCTTGGATCCAGGGCCCCAAGAGACCCAGTACTTC.

The chain couples TRBV5-6 to TRBJ1-1; D unresolved. The V end was cut by 1 base, the J end by 5 bases, with 6 bases between. Germline V gene data show CDR1 as SGHDT and CDR2 as YYEEEE. This CDR3 is built from 12 residues. In DNA, the CDR3 is TGTGCCAGCAGCTTGATAGGGACTGAAGCTTTCTTT. Protein: CASSLIGTEAFF.

V is TRBV2 and J is TRBJ1-2; the D is unclear. The germline CDR1 and CDR2 sequences are SNHLY and FYNNEI. This CDR3 is built from 14 residues. Trimming stripped 6 bases from V and 7 bases from J, with 18 bases between. CDR3 in DNA: TGTGCCAGCAGGCGAGTGCCCGTTTCGGGTGGCTACACCTTC. Translation gives CASRRVPVSGGYTF.

This clonotype turned up a few times. The germline gene is not matched at one end of the junction; a read error may be the cause. This rearrangement joins TRBV29-1 to TRBJ2-3, with a possible D match to TRBD2 (5 bases). CDR3 size: 11 residues. Germline V gene data show CDR1 as SQVTM and CDR2 as ANQGSEA. This CDR3 reads CSVELERRRDF. The CDR3 bases are TGCAGCGTTGAGTTAGAGCGCAGGCGGGATTTT.

This clonotype was detected a few times. The rearrangement joins TRBV7-9 to TRBJ2-1; no firm D call. The CDR3 is 12 residues long. V lost 5 bases, J lost 8 bases, and 10 bases lay in between. From germline, CDR1 is SEHNR and CDR2 FQNEAQ (reference sequence). The CDR3 bases are TGTGCCAGCAGCCTACGGACCTATGAGCAGTTCTTC. This sequence encodes CASSLRTYEQFF.

This clonotype was recorded a few times. The chain links TRBV28 to TRBJ2-1, with D tentatively TRBD1 (6 bases). CDR3 length: 16 amino acids. Germline V lookup: CDR1 MDHEN, CDR2 SYDVKM. Trimming removed 4 bases at V and 5 bases at J, with 18 bases between. The CDR3 region is CASSYSQRTAHNEQFF. Here the CDR3 DNA reads TGTGCCAGCAGTTACTCACAGCGGACAGCACACAATGAGCAGTTCTTC.

This clonotype showed up just a few times. The chain employs TRBV7-3 and TRBJ2-1; tentative D call: TRBD1 (5 bases). Between the trimmed V and J ends, which lost 3 bases and 8 bases, there was a span of 14 bases. The CDR3 length is 14 residues. The V gene's germline CDR1 is SGHTA and CDR2 FQGTGA. The CDR3 region is CASSFLTASDEQFF. The CDR3 bases are TGTGCCAGCAGCTTCTTGACAGCCAGCGATGAGCAGTTCTTC.

The sample holds a few counts of this clonotype. V gene TRBV5-1 combines with J gene TRBJ2-5; D gene unclear. V lost 4 bases and J lost 4, with 8 bases in between. CDR1 is SGHRS, CDR2 YFSETQ, per germline. This CDR3 comprises 12 residues. CDR3 DNA: TGCGCCAGCAGCCGAAACAGAGAGACCCAGTACTTC. Translating it yields CASSRNRETQYF.